This TCR beta chain was recorded in a study of blood T cell repertoires in COVID-19. Overall study context: Spain, Italy and the United States supplied samples that represented acute and convalescent COVID-19. PBMCs, B-cell-depleted T cells, or T cells were the source of the cDNA or gDNA that made up the material.

Study processing details: Scientists estimated how many nucleated cells there were by amplifying reference gene primers. Profiling relied on immunoSEQ multiplex PCR, and the TCRdb table lists in-frame clones only, not all of them. The V and J calls and clone size are taken from that table; D and trimming were inferred from the DNA. Altogether about 160,000 clones are present, 82% being singletons, with the ten largest covering under 12%. Germline V gene sequence: CDR1 MNHEY, CDR2 SVGAGI. V dropped 6 bases and J dropped 4 bases, with 13 bases sitting between them. This CDR3 contains 13 residues. Material: peripheral blood. This sequence originates from a woman older than 75 with active or convalescent COVID-19. This chain connects TRBV6-5 to TRBJ2-7; no clear D gene. Here the CDR3 reads CASRTTRQYEQYF. For the CDR3, the DNA is TGTGCCAGCAGAACCACCCGACAATACGAGCAGTACTTC.